These 26 T cell receptor beta chains share one sample of origin, sequenced in a study of cytomegalovirus exposure and HLA in healthy donors. The method was immunoSEQ multiplex PCR; TCRdb's version includes in-frame clones alone and lacks a portion of them. Of a few hundred thousand clones in the sample, roughly 87% were seen once. The specimen was PBMCs. These TCRs come from a woman younger than 45 in good health and CMV-seronegative.

The chain employs TRBV5-6 and TRBJ2-3, with 10 bases lining up with TRBD2. J was trimmed by 1 base and V by 0 bases; bases with no gene match: 2. The CDR3 has 16 residues. Per germline, CDR1 SGHDT and CDR2 YYEEEE. Here the CDR3 reads CASSLVGTSGTDTQYF. CDR3 coding DNA: TGTGCCAGCAGCTTGGTAGGGACTAGCGGCACAGATACGCAGTATTTT.

This chain uses TRBV28 with TRBJ2-2; possibly TRBD1 or TRBD2 for D (7 bases each). The germline V gene has CDR1 MDHEN and CDR2 SYDVKM. This CDR3 spans 14 amino acids. Trimming took 5 bases from V and 3 from J, leaving 10 bases between them. The CDR3 is CASSQGGYTGELFF. The CDR3 DNA reads TGTGCCAGCAGTCAGGGGGGGTACACCGGGGAGCTGTTTTTT.

V is TRBV4-3 and J is TRBJ2-5; D is unclear. V shed 0 bases and J shed 5 bases, with 13 bases lying between them. Germline assignment: CDR1 LGHNA and CDR2 YSLEER. The CDR3 runs to 15 residues. The DNA for the CDR3 is TGCGCCAGCAGCCAAGATTTACGTAACCTCGAGACCCAGTACTTC. Its translation is CASSQDLRNLETQYF.

This chain connects TRBV7-6 to TRBJ2-5; 8 bases are shared with TRBD2. The germline gives CDR1 SGHVS, CDR2 FNYEAQ. This CDR3 has 17 residues. J was trimmed by 3 bases and V by 1 base; bases with no gene match: 10. The CDR3 sequence: CASSLVPTSGQEETQYF. As DNA, the CDR3 is TGTGCCAGCAGCTTAGTACCCACTAGCGGCCAAGAAGAGACCCAGTACTTC.

V gene TRBV28 combines with J gene TRBJ2-5; 7 nucleotides agree with TRBD2. The CDR3 consists of 15 residues. Germline V gene sequence: CDR1 MDHEN, CDR2 SYDVKM. Trimming at V came to 5 bases and at J to 4 bases, leaving 10 bases not matched to a gene. The CDR3: CASSPMAGVRETQYF. CDR3 coding DNA: TGTGCCAGCAGTCCGATGGCGGGAGTTAGAGAGACCCAGTACTTC.

The V and J genes are TRBV11-2 and TRBJ1-2; D not certain. The V and J ends lost 3 bases and 0 bases respectively, with 5 bases between them. Germline V gene lookup returns CDR1 SGHAT and CDR2 FQNNGV. This CDR3 has 13 amino acids. The CDR3 sequence: CASSFGTNYGYTF. The CDR3 DNA is TGTGCCAGCAGCTTCGGGACTAACTATGGCTACACCTTC.

This clone came up once. The V call is TRBV9, the J call TRBJ2-1; no clear D gene. The CDR3 spans 13 residues. V shed 0 bases and J shed 7 bases, with 8 bases lying between them. Germline CDR1 is SGDLS and CDR2 is YYNGEE. The CDR3 DNA sequence: TGTGCCAGCAGCGTAGGGTACCGAAATGAGCAGTTCTTC. This gives the protein CASSVGYRNEQFF.

This sequence joins TRBV10-2 and TRBJ2-1, with D tentatively TRBD1 (5 bases). The ends were cut back, 6 bases at V and 3 bases at J, with 6 bases in the middle. Germline V gene lookup returns CDR1 WSHSY and CDR2 SAAADI. CDR3 size: 12 residues. The CDR3 DNA follows: TGCGCCAGCAGCGACAGCTACAATGAGCAGTTCTTC. This sequence encodes CASSDSYNEQFF.

This clone is a singleton in its sample. V gene TRBV19 combines with J gene TRBJ1-2, with TRBD1 as a possible D gene (6 bases). V was pared by 6 bases and J by 6 bases, with 26 bases between. Germline values: CDR1 LNHDA, CDR2 SQIVND (reference sequence). The CDR3 sequence is 17 residues long. The CDR3 DNA sequence: TGTGCCAGTAGCTATATTCGTGCCAGGTCAGGGGCTCATGGCTACACCTTC. This encodes CASSYIRARSGAHGYTF.

On this clone: The sample has other DNA sequences that encode this CDR3 too. The chain links TRBV18 to TRBJ2-7; 9 nucleotides align to TRBD1. Losses at the gene ends were 3 bases for V and 4 bases for J; bases not matched to a gene: 4. The CDR3 runs 14 residues. Germline-derived CDR1 and CDR2 are KGHSH and LQKENI. The CDR3: CASSPGTGTYEQYF. The DNA of the CDR3 is TGTGCCAGCTCACCCGGGACAGGGACTTACGAGCAGTACTTC. Full variable domain (missing parts from reference TRBV18 and TRBJ2-7): NAGVMQNPRHLVRRRGQEARLRCSPMKGHSHVYWYRQLPEEGLKFMVYLQKENIIDESGMPKERFSAEFPKEGPSILRIQQVVRGDSAAYFCASSPGTGTYEQYFGPGTRLTVT.

The chain uses TRBV9 and TRBJ2-2; D gene ambiguous. CDR3 length: 13 amino acids. V was pared by 0 bases and J by 5 bases, with 5 bases between. The germline V gene encodes CDR1 SGDLS and CDR2 YYNGEE. CDR3 protein: CASSVDLTGELFF. DNA for the CDR3: TGTGCCAGCAGCGTAGACCTAACCGGGGAGCTGTTTTTT.

The rearrangement links TRBV10-2 to TRBJ2-6, with unresolved D. Germline CDR1 WSHSY, CDR2 SAAADI. CDR3 length equals 15 residues. V was shortened by 6 bases and J by 2 bases, with 11 bases between the two germline ends. CDR3 region: CASSGDRPGANVLTF. In nucleotides, the CDR3 is TGCGCCAGCAGCGGTGATCGTCCTGGGGCCAACGTCCTGACTTTC.

The chain is built from TRBV6-5 and TRBJ2-5; 7 bases line up with TRBD2. The germline V gene encodes CDR1 MNHEY and CDR2 SVGAGI. This CDR3 contains 12 residues. J lost 9 bases, V lost 0 bases, and 1 base had no gene match. The CDR3, as DNA: TGTGCCAGCAGTTACTCGGGGGGGTCCCAGTACTTC. Residues: CASSYSGGSQYF.

The chain couples TRBV7-6 to TRBJ2-7; 7 nucleotides line up with TRBD2. Germline V gene sequence: CDR1 SGHVS, CDR2 FNYEAQ. This CDR3 region has 12 residues. The V gene end was trimmed by 5 bases and the J gene end by 5 bases; junction bases not matched to a gene: 3. CDR3 residues: CASSRGGDEQYF. The CDR3, as DNA: TGTGCCAGCAGCCGTGGGGGGGACGAGCAGTACTTC.

V is TRBV14 and J is TRBJ2-5; TRBD1 is a possible D gene (6 bases). This CDR3 region has 15 residues. Germline lookup yields CDR1 SGHDN and CDR2 FVKESK. V lost 1 base and J lost 4, with 13 bases in between. CDR3 bases: TGTGCCAGCAGCCAAGGGGCAGGGGCGGGAGAGACCCAGTACTTC. Translated: CASSQGAGAGETQYF.

The chain recombines TRBV4-2 with TRBJ1-4; perhaps TRBD1 as D (5 bases). Trimming removed 0 bases from V and 2 bases from J, with 10 bases in between. CDR3 length: 16 residues. Germline loops: CDR1 LGHNA, CDR2 YNFKEQ. DNA of the CDR3: TGTGCCAGCAGCCAAGATTGGGGGGAGACTAATGAAAAACTGTTTTTT. Protein: CASSQDWGETNEKLFF.

The rearrangement links TRBV27 to TRBJ2-5; 12 nucleotides match TRBD2. Germline CDR1 MNHEY, CDR2 SMNVEV (reference sequence). The CDR3 has 15 residues. V shed 6 bases and J 4 bases; nucleotides not matched to a gene: 6. The CDR3, as DNA: TGTGCCAGCAGGCGGACTAGCGGGGCTGGAGAGACCCAGTACTTC. Its protein product is CASRRTSGAGETQYF.

Comment on this clone: Other DNA sequences in this specimen translate into the identical CDR3. The chain has TRBV7-8 and TRBJ2-3; D remains ambiguous. Between the trimmed V and J ends, which lost 2 bases and 0 bases, there was a span of 3 bases. CDR3 length: 13 amino acids. Germline-derived CDR1 and CDR2 are SGHVS and FQNEAQ. The CDR3 protein is CASSLSSTDTQYF. The CDR3 region has the DNA TGTGCCAGCAGCTTATCTAGCACAGATACGCAGTATTTT.

This clone was observed at least ten times. The V gene is TRBV27, the J gene TRBJ2-7; D gene unclear. The germline gives CDR1 MNHEY, CDR2 SMNVEV (reference sequence). V was shortened by 10 bases and J by 4 bases, with 11 bases between the two germline ends. The CDR3 contains 11 residues. The CDR3 protein is CATMNLYEQYF. The CDR3 DNA sequence: TGTGCCACCATGAACCTTTACGAGCAGTACTTC.

The chain employs TRBV7-6 and TRBJ2-2; D ambiguous. Trimming took off 1 base at V and 7 bases at J, with 7 bases between the two ends. This CDR3 has 13 amino acids. The germline V gene has CDR1 SGHVS and CDR2 FNYEAQ. Here the CDR3 DNA reads TGTGCCAGCAGCTTAGGCTCCGTCGGGGAGCTGTTTTTT. It translates to CASSLGSVGELFF.

The rearrangement joins TRBV9 to TRBJ2-2, with 9 bases matching TRBD1. V trimming: 4 bases; J trimming: 5 bases; junction bases outside the gene matches: 3. The germline CDR1 and CDR2 sequences are SGDLS and YYNGEE. This CDR3 is 14 amino acids long. The CDR3 is CASSMTGGTGELFF. In DNA form, the CDR3 reads TGTGCCAGCAGCATGACAGGGGGAACCGGGGAGCTGTTTTTT.

The gene calls are TRBV5-6 and TRBJ1-4, with 9 bases fitting TRBD1. V lost 0 bases, J lost 0 bases, and 3 bases stayed unmatched. Germline V gene data show CDR1 as SGHDT and CDR2 as YYEEEE. The CDR3 is made up of 17 amino acids. CDR3 DNA: TGTGCCAGCAGCTTGGGGGGACAGGGCCCAACTAATGAAAAACTGTTTTTT. It translates to CASSLGGQGPTNEKLFF.

The rearrangement links TRBV18 to TRBJ1-5; no definite D call. The germline V gene has CDR1 KGHSH and CDR2 LQKENI. The length of the CDR3 is 14 residues. Between the trimmed V and J ends, which lost 1 base and 5 bases, there was a span of 9 bases. The CDR3 sequence is CASSPRVGDQPQHF. The DNA of the CDR3 is TGTGCCAGCTCACCACGGGTCGGGGATCAGCCCCAGCATTTT.

This chain links TRBV28 with TRBJ1-4, with D perhaps TRBD1 (5 bases). V was cut by 3 bases and J by 3 bases, with 23 bases left in between. The CDR3 covers 19 residues. CDR1 MDHEN and CDR2 SYDVKM come from the germline V gene. The CDR3 sequence: CASSFVVGRVGRANEKLFF. The DNA of the CDR3 is TGTGCCAGCAGTTTTGTAGTGGGCAGGGTGGGAAGAGCTAATGAAAAACTGTTTTTT. The full variable domain, in which reference TRBV28 and TRBJ1-4 provide the parts outside the CDR3, is DVKVTQSSRYLVKRTGEKVFLECVQDMDHENMFWYRQDPGLGLRLIYFSYDVKMKEKGDIPEGYSVSREKKERFSLILESASTNQTSMYLCASSFVVGRVGRANEKLFFGSGTQLSVL.

V gene TRBV4-3 combines with J gene TRBJ2-7; 10 bases are a match to TRBD2. This CDR3 has 16 residues. Losses at the gene ends were 3 bases for V and 3 bases for J; bases not matched to a gene: 8. The germline gives CDR1 LGHNA, CDR2 YSLEER. CDR3 DNA: TGCGCCAGCAGCCAGTCTCTAGCGGGAGTTTTCTACGAGCAGTACTTC. It encodes CASSQSLAGVFYEQYF.

The rearrangement joins TRBV7-6 to TRBJ1-4; no clear D. V dropped 8 bases and J dropped 4 bases, with 11 bases sitting between them. Germline V gene sequence: CDR1 SGHVS, CDR2 FNYEAQ. This CDR3 is built from 13 residues. The CDR3 region is CASRQSGNEKLFF. The DNA of the CDR3 is TGTGCCAGCCGACAAAGCGGTAATGAAAAACTGTTTTTT.